In this sample, the clone carrying this T cell receptor beta chain turned up once. The data were obtained in a study of blood T cell repertoires in COVID-19. As for the study in general: T cells, B-cell-depleted T cells, or PBMCs provided the cDNA or gDNA that served as material.

Measured with immunoSEQ multiplex PCR; TCRdb has only the in-frame clones, and not every one. The sample yields approximately 300,000 clones, around 89% seen once. Deletions cut 5 bases from V and 2 bases from J, with 17 bases between. Looked up from germline, CDR1 is SGHAT and CDR2 is FQDESV (reference sequence). This CDR3 contains 16 residues. Sequencing input: peripheral blood. The TCR was taken from a woman between 45 and 65 years old with COVID-19, enrolled during active disease. This chain joins TRBV11-1 and TRBJ2-3, with D possibly matching TRBD1 (7 bases). The CDR3 region is CASSPRDRLFTDTQYF. As DNA, the CDR3 is TGTGCCAGCAGCCCGCGGGACAGACTTTTCACAGATACGCAGTATTTT.